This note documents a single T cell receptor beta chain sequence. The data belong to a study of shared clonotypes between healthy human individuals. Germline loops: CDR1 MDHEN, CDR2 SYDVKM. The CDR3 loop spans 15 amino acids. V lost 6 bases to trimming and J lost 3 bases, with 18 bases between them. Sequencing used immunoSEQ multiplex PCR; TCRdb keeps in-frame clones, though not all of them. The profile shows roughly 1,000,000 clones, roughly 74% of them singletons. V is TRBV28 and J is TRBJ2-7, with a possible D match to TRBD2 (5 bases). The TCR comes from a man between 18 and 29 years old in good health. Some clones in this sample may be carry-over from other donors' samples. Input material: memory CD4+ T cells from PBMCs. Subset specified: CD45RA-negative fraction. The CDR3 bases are TGTGCCAGCAGGACTACGTCAGGTTCCCACTACGAGCAGTACTTC. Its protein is CASRTTSGSHYEQYF.